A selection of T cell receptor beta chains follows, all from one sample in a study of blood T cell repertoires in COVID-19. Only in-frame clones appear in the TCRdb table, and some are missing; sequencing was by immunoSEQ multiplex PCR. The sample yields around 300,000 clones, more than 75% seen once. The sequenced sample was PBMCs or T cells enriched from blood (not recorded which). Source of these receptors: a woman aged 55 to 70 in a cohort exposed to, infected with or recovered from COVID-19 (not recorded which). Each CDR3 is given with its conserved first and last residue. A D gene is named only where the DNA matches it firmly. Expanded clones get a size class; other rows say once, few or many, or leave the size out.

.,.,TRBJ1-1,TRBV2,TGTGCCAGCAGTGGGACAGTGAACACTGAAGCTTTCTTT,CASSGTVNTEAFF
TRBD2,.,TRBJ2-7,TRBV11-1,TGTGCCAGCAGCCAGACTAGCACCTACGAGCAGTACTTC,CASSQTSTYEQYF
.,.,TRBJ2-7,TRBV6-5,TGTGCCAGCAGTTACTCCGACTCAAACTCCTACGAGCAGTACTTC,CASSYSDSNSYEQYF
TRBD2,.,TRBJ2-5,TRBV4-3,TGCGCCAGCAGCCTCGGGACTAGCGGGAGGAGGGGAGAGACCCAGTACTTC,CASSLGTSGRRGETQYF
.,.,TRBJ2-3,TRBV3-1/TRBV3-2,TGTGCCAGCAGTCGGACCAAGGGGAGGACAGATACGCAGTATTTT,CASSRTKGRTDTQYF
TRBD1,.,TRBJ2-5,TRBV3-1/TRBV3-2,TGTGCCAGCAGCCAGGCAGGGGGCCAAGAGACCCAGTACTTC,CASSQAGGQETQYF
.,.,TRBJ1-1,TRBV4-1,.,CASSSSGQGGTEAFF
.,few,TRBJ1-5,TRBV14,TGTGCCAGCAGCCAAGGGGTCCTACAGGGAAATCAGCCCCAGCATTTT,CASSQGVLQGNQPQHF
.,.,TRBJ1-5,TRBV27,TGTGCCAGCAGTTTGTCAGGGGTTCAGCCCCAGCATTTT,CASSLSGVQPQHF
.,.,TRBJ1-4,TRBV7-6,TGTGCCAGCAGCAGACAGCAAGCAACTAATGAAAAACTGTTTTTT,CASSRQQATNEKLFF
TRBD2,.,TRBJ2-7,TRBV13,TGTGCCAGCAGCCCTCGGCTAGCGGGAGACTACGAGCAGTACTTC,CASSPRLAGDYEQYF
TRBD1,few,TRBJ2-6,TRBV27,TGTGCCAGCAGTCCCCGGACAGGCTTCCTCTCAGGGGCCAACGTCCTGACTTTC,CASSPRTGFLSGANVLTF
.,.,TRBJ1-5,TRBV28,TGTGCCAGCAGTTTGATCTCAAACTATCAGCCCCAGCATTTT,CASSLISNYQPQHF
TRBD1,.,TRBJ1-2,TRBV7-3,TGTGCCAGCAGCCCCGCGGGGACAGGGATCAAAGGCTATGGCTACACCTTC,CASSPAGTGIKGYGYTF
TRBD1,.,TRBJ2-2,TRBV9,TGTGCCAGCAGCGTAGCTCGGGGACAGGGGACGACCGGGGAGCTGTTTTTT,CASSVARGQGTTGELFF